The entry below gives a single T cell receptor beta chain sequence along with its context. The sample comes from a study of control samples from healthy donors and cancer patients. The V end was cut by 1 base, the J end by 4 bases, with 8 bases between. CDR1 and CDR2 (germline): MGHRA, YSYEKL. The length of the CDR3 is 14 residues. The repertoire was sequenced with immunoSEQ multiplex PCR; TCRdb's copy has only in-frame clones and lacks some. Altogether roughly 64,000 clones are present, about nine tenths being singletons, with the ten largest covering approximately 1.2%. The source is a woman in her fifties or sixties with colorectal cancer. V usage is TRBV4-1 and J usage is TRBJ1-5; D not certain. Sequencing was carried out using PBMCs. The CDR3 coding sequence is TGCGCCAGCAGCCAAGTCAGAGCAAATCAGCCCCAGCATTTT. This encodes CASSQVRANQPQHF.